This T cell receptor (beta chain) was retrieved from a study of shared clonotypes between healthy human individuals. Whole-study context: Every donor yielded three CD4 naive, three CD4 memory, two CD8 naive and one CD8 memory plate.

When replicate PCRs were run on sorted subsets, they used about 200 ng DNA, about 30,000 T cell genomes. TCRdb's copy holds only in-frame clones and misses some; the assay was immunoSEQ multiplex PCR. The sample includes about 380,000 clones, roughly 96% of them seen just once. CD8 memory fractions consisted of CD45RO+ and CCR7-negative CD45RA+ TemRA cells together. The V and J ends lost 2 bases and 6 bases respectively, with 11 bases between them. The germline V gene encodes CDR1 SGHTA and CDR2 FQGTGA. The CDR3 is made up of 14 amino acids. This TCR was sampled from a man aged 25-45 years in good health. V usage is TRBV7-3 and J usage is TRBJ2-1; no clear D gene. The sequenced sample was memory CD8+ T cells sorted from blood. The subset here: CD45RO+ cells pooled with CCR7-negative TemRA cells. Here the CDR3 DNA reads TGTGCCAGCAGCTTACCCGGACGACCCAATGAGCAGTTCTTC. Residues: CASSLPGRPNEQFF.